This T cell receptor (beta chain) originates from a study of T cells in localized non-small cell lung cancer. Findings and limits, study-wide: There was higher T cell clonality in uninvolved adjacent lung than in tumor, and it was highest there. Longer survival (overall) was linked to higher T cell density in blood. Sequence data derive from only one tumor region, so heterogeneity remains possible. In adjacent lung, a median around 52 of the top 100 tumor clones were found.

Sequencing was performed with immunoSEQ multiplex PCR; in TCRdb, only in-frame clones are kept and a portion is missing. The top ten clones hold 7.5% to 10% of a sample with tens of thousands of clones, 80% of them seen once. Note on this clone: Its antigen is as yet unknown.

Germline lookup yields CDR1 MNHEY and CDR2 SVGAGI. The ends lost 6 bases at V and 3 bases at J; junction bases unmatched: 10. The CDR3 consists of 15 residues. The specimen comprised peripheral blood, sampled before any cancer treatment. This TCR was sampled from an older female donor with stage I lung adenocarcinoma. The V gene is TRBV6-5, the J gene TRBJ1-1, with 7 bases lining up with TRBD1. DNA of the CDR3: TGTGCCAGCAGCCACGGGGCAGGGGGGCACACTGAAGCTTTCTTT. This encodes CASSHGAGGHTEAFF.